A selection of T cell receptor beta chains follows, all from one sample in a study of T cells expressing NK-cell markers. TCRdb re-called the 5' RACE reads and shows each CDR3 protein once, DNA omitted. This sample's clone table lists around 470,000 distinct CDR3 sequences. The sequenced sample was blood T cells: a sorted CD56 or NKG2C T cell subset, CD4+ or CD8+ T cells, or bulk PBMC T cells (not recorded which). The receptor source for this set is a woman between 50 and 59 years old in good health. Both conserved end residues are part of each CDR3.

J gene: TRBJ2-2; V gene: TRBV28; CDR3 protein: CASTLGGLTAGELFF
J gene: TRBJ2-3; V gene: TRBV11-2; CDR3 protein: CASSLDSVRDTQYF
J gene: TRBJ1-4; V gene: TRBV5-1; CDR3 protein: CASSLGGSANEKLFF
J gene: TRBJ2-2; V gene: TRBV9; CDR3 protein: CASSSGQATGELFF
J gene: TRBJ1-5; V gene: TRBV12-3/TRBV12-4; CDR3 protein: CASREGGDQPQHF
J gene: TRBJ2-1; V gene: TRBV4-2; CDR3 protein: CASSSRTSGSRYNEQFF
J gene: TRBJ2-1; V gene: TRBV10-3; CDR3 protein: CAIRYDVIRSEQFF
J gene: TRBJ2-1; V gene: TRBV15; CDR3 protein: CATSRDRASRDEQFF
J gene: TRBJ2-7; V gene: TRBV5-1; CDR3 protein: CASSPGGVQLYEQYF
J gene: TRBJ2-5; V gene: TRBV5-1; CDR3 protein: CASSFFPGTTNKETQYF
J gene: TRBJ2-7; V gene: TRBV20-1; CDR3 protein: CSAKRDEEQYF
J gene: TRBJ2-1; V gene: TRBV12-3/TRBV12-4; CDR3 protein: CASTVGELTYNEQFF
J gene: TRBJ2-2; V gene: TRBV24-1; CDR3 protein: CATSVLSPNTGELFF
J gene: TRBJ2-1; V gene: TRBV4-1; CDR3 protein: CASSQGGSKDNEQFF
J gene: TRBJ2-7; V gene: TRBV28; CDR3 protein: CASLSNRLADPGQYF
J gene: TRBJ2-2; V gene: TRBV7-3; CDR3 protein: CASSPSLADDTGELFF
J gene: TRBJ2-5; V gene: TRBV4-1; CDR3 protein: CASSQDEGRETQYF
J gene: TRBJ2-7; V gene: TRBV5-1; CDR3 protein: CASSFAIKGEQYF
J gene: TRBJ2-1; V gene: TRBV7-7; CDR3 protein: CASSLEQGADYNEQFF
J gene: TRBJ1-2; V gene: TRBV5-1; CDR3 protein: CASSMGSNYGYTF
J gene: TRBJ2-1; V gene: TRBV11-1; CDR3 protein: CASSQTLGQGLSSYNEQFF
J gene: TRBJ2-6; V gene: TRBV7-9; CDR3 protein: CASNSGANVLTF
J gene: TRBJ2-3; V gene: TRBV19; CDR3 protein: CASRAGQGYTDTQYF
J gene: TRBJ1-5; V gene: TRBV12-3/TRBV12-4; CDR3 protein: CASSQDSANQPQHF
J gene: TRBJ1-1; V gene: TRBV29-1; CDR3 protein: CSVPDGALVNTEAFF
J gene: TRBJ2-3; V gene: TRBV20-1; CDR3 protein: CSARREVSTDTQYF
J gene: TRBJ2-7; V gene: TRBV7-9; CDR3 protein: CASSSLTYEQYF
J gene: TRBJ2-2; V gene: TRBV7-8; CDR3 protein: CASSFSGRPTGELFF
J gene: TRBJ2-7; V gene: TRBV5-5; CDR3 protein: CASSFAGQYTYEQYF
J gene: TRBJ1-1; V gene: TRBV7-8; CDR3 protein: CASSPRGRVGERREAFF